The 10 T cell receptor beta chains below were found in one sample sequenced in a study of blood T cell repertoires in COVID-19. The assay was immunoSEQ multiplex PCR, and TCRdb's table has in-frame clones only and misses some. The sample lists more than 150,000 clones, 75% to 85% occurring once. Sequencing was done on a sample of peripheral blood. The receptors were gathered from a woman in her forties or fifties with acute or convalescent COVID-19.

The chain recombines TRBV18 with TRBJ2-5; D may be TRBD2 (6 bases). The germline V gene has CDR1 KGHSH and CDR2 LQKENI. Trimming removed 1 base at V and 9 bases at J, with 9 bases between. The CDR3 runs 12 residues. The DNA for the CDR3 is TGTGCCAGCTCACCACTGGAGGGGTCCCAGTACTTC. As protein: CASSPLEGSQYF.

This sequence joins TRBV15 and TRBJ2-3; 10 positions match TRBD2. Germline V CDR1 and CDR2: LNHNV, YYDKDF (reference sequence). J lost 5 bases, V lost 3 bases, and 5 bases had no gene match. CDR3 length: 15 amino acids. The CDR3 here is CATSSVAGGIDTQYF. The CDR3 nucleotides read TGTGCCACCAGCAGCGTAGCGGGGGGAATAGATACGCAGTATTTT.

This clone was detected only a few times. In DNA form, the CDR3 reads TGTGCCAGCAGTTTATGGACTAGCGGGAGGGATCCAGATACGCAGTATTTT. This translates into CASSLWTSGRDPDTQYF. This rearrangement joins TRBV28 to TRBJ2-3; 14 nucleotides align to TRBD2. CDR3 length: 17 amino acids. Germline V gene data show CDR1 as MDHEN and CDR2 as SYDVKM. Trimming removed 0 bases from V and 4 bases from J; junction bases left unmatched: 3.

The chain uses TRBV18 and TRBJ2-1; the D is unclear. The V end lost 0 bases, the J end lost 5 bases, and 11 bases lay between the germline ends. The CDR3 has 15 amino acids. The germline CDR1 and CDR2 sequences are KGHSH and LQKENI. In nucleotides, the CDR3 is TGTGCCAGCTCACCACCACCCAGGTTCGACAATGAGCAGTTCTTC. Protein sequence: CASSPPPRFDNEQFF. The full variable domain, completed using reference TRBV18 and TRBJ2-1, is NAGVMQNPRHLVRRRGQEARLRCSPMKGHSHVYWYRQLPEEGLKFMVYLQKENIIDESGMPKERFSAEFPKEGPSILRIQQVVRGDSAAYFCASSPPPRFDNEQFFGPGTRLTVL.

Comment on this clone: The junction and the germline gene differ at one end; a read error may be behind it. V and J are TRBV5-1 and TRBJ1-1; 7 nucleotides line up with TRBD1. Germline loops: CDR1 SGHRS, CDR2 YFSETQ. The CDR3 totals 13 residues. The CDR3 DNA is TGCGCCAGCAGCTCCGGGACAGAGACCATGTGGATCTTT. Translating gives CASSSGTETMWIF.

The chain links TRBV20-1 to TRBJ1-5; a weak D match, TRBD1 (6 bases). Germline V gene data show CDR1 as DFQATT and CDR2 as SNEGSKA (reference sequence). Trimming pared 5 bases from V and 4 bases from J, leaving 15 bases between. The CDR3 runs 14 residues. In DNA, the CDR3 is TGCAGTGCTCGTGGGGGAGGGGGGAATCAGCCCCAGCATTTT. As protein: CSARGGGGNQPQHF.

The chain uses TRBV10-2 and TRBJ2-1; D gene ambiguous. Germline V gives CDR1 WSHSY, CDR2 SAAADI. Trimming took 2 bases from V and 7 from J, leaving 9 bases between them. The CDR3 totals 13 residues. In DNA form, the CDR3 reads TGCGCCAGCAGTGAGCCGGAGTTGAATGAGCAGTTCTTC. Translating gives CASSEPELNEQFF.

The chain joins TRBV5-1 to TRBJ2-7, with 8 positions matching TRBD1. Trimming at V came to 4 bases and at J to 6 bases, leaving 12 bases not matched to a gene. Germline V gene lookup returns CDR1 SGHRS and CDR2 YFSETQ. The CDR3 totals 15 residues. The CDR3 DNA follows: TGCGCCAGCAGCGGGAGTCCGACAGGGGCGTCCGAGCAGTACTTC. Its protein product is CASSGSPTGASEQYF.

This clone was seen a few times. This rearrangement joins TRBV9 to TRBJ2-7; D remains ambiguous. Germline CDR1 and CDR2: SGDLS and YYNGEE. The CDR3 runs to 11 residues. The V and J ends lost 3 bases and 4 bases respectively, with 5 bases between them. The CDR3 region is CASSAGYEQYF. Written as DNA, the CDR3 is TGTGCCAGCAGCGCCGGGTACGAGCAGTACTTC.

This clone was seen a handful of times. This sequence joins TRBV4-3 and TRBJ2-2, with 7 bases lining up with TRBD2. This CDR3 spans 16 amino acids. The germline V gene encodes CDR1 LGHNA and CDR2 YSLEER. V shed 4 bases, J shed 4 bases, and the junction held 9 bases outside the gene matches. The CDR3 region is CASSRATGGPTGELFF. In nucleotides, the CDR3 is TGCGCCAGCAGCCGTGCGACGGGGGGACCCACCGGGGAGCTGTTTTTT.